This T cell receptor (beta chain) was observed in a study of glioma-infiltrating T cells. This clonotype was counted once. Compared with germline, one end of the junction differs, possibly owing to a read error. CDR3 size: 15 residues. Germline CDR1 and CDR2: MGHRA and YSYEKL. The iRepertoire nested amplicon-rescue multiplex PCR amplified TCR alpha and beta CDR3s from RNA. TCRdb itself ran the multiplex PCR reads through MiXCR, one entry per CDR3 protein. The sample lists under 150,000 distinct CDR3 sequences; about two fifths were seen once. The source of this sequence is a human donor with low-grade glioma or glioblastoma, undergoing nonglioma brain surgery, or in good health (not recorded which). Sequenced sample: glioma tissue, nonneoplastic brain tissue, or PBMCs (not recorded which). V and J are TRBV4-1 and TRBJ1-1; perhaps TRBD1 as D (5 bases). CDR3 coding DNA: TGCGCCAGCAGCCCCCTGTCGAGGGGCTTCACTGAGGCTTTCTTT. Protein product: CASSPLSRGFTEAFF.